This T cell receptor beta chain was found in a study of blood T cell repertoires in COVID-19. About the study: Some COVID-19 samples were acute and others convalescent; all came from the United States, Italy and Spain. T cells, B-cell-depleted T cells, or PBMCs supplied cDNA or gDNA.

Methods used by the authors: Estimates of nucleated cell counts were drawn from the amplification of reference gene primers. Sequencing was performed with immunoSEQ multiplex PCR; in TCRdb, only in-frame clones are kept and a portion is missing. That table supplies the V and J calls and clone size; D and trimming were determined from the DNA. The repertoire has approximately 230,000 clones, 84% of them found once; the top ten carry just under 20%. Per the germline V gene, CDR1 is SGHNT and CDR2 is YYREEE (reference sequence). This CDR3 is 15 amino acids long. Trimming took 4 bases from V and 9 from J; bases not matched to a gene: 6.

Sequenced input: peripheral blood. The chain has TRBV5-4 and TRBJ1-6; 11 bases agree with TRBD1. The sequence was collected from a man aged 30 to 39 with active or convalescent COVID-19. The DNA for the CDR3 is TGTGCCAGCAGCGCGGACAGGGGGCATTTTTCACCCCTCCACTTT. It translates to CASSADRGHFSPLHF. Together with reference TRBV5-4 and TRBJ1-6, the CDR3 gives the full variable domain: ETGVTQSPTHLIKTRGQQVTLRCSSQSGHNTVSWYQQALGQGPQFIFQYYREEENGRGNFPPRFSGLQFPNYSSELNVNALELDDSALYLCASSADRGHFSPLHFGNGTRLTVT.